This T cell receptor (beta chain) was observed in a study of ipilimumab plus nivolumab after autologous stem cell transplantation. The wider study: Median doses per patient: roughly five ipilimumab, seven to nine nivolumab.

The CDR3 contains 15 residues. Germline assignment: CDR1 MGHRA and CDR2 YSYEKL. The ends lost 0 bases at V and 4 bases at J; junction bases unmatched: 5. This clone was picked up a small number of times. Its target is unknown. Sequencing was performed with immunoSEQ multiplex PCR; in TCRdb, only in-frame clones are kept and a portion is missing. The sample lists some 46,000 clones, about 88% occurring once. Study-wide results and caveats: The authors say TCR, Treg and microbiome findings warrant further study.

Starting 14 to 28 days after autologous transplant, ipilimumab 1 mg/kg was given. Patients received nivolumab 3 mg/kg at weeks 1, 4, 7, 10, then fortnightly to week 26. The receptor was isolated from a male donor with multiple myeloma. Sequenced material: PBMCs, taken in a trial of ipilimumab plus nivolumab as post-transplant consolidation. J is TRBJ1-1 and V is TRBV4-1, with 7 nucleotides matching TRBD1. The CDR3 DNA follows: TGCGCCAGCAGCCAAGATCTCTCAGGGGGCACTGAAGCTTTCTTT. Translating gives CASSQDLSGGTEAFF.